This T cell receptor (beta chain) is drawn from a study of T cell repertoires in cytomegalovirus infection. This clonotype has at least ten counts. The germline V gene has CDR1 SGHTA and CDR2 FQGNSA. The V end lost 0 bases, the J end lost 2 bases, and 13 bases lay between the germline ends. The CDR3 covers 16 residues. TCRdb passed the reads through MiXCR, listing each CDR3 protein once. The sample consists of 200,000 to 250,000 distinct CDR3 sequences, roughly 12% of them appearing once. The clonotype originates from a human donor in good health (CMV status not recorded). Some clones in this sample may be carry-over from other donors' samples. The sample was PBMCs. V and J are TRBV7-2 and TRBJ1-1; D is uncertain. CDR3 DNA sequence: TGTGCCAGCAGCTTAGCGCGCGGGATAACCAACACTGAAGCTTTCTTT. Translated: CASSLARGITNTEAFF.